This T cell receptor beta chain was identified in a study of shared clonotypes between healthy human individuals. Study-wide results and limits: The donor pool, a small one, limited the genetic and exposure-history diversity represented.

This clone was picked up one time. Its antigen is not known. The protocol was immunoSEQ multiplex PCR, while the TCRdb copy is restricted to in-frame clones and leaves out a portion. The repertoire holds some 480,000 clones, with 79% as singletons. This CDR3 has 15 amino acids. CDR1 is SGHRS and CDR2 is YFSETQ in the germline V gene. Trimming removed 4 bases at V and 6 bases at J, with 17 bases between. The sequence came from a woman aged 40 to 49 in good health. Some clones in this sample may be carry-over from other donors' samples. The sample comprised PBMCs. The chain is built from TRBV5-1 and TRBJ2-1, with a weak D call TRBD2 (6 bases). The CDR3, as DNA: TGCGCCAGCAGCCTGCAGGTTAGCGGAGCCAATGAGCAGTTCTTC. Protein: CASSLQVSGANEQFF.